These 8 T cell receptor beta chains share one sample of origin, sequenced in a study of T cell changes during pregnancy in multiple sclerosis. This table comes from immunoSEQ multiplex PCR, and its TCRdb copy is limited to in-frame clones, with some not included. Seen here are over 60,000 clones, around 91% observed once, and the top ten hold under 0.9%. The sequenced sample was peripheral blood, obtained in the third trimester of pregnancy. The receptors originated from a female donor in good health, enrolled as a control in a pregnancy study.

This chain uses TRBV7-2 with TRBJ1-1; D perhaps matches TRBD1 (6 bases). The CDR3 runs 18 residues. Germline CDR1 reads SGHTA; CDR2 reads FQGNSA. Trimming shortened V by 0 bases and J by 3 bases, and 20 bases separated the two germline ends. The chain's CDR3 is CASSLARDRRGGDTEAFF. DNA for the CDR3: TGTGCCAGCAGCTTAGCGCGCGACAGGAGGGGAGGGGACACTGAAGCTTTCTTT.

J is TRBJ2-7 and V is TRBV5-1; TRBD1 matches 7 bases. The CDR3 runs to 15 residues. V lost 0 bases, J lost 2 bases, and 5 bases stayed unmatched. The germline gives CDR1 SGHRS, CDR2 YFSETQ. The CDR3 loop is CASSLGQGPPYEQYF. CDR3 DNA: TGCGCCAGCAGCTTGGGACAGGGACCCCCCTACGAGCAGTACTTC.

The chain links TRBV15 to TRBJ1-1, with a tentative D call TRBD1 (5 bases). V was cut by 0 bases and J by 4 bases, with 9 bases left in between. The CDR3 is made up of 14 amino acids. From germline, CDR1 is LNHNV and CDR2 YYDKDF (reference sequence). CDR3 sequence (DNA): TGTGCCACCAGCAGAGATTTGGGGGGCACTGAAGCTTTCTTT. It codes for CATSRDLGGTEAFF. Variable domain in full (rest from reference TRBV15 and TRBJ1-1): DAMVIQNPRYQVTQFGKPVTLSCSQTLNHNVMYWYQQKSSQAPKLLFHYYDKDFNNEADTPDNFQSRRPNTSFCFLDIRSPGLGDTAMYLCATSRDLGGTEAFFGQGTRLTVV.

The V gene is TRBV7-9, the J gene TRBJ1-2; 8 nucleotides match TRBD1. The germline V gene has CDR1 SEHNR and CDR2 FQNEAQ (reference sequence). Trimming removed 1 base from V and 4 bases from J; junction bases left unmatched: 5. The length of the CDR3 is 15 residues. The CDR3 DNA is TGTGCCAGCAGCTTAGGGACAGGGACAGGCTATGGCTACACCTTC. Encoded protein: CASSLGTGTGYGYTF.

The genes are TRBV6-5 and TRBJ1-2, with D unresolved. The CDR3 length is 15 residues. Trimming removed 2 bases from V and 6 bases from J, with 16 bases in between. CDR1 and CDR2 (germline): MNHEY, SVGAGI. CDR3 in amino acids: CASSYAVGEGNGYTF. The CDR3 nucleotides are TGTGCCAGCAGTTACGCGGTTGGCGAGGGAAATGGCTACACCTTC.

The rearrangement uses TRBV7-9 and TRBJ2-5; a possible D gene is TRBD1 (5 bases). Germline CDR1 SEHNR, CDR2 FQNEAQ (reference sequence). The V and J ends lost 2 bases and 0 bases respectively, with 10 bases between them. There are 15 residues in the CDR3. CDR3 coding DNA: TGTGCCAGCAGCTTATTGCAGGGCTACCAAGAGACCCAGTACTTC. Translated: CASSLLQGYQETQYF.

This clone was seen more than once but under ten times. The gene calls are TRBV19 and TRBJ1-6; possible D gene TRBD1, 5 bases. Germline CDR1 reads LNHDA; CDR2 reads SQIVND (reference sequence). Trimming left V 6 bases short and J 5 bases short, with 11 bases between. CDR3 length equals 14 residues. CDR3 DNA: TGTGCCAGTAGGGGGGGGGTACATAATTCACCCCTCCACTTT. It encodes CASRGGVHNSPLHF.

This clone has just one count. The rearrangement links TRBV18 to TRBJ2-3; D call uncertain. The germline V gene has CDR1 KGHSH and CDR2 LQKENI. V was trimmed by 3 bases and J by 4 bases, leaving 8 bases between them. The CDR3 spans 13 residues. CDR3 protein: CASSPGVADTQYF. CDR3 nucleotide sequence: TGTGCCAGCTCACCTGGAGTCGCAGATACGCAGTATTTT.